This entry features one T cell receptor beta chain sequence. 60 Vbeta and 13 Jbeta primers were used in PCR. Clones were read by immunoSEQ multiplex PCR, and TCRdb kept only the in-frame ones, dropping some. In all, the sample yields some 80,000 clones. Germline loops: CDR1 SNHLY, CDR2 FYNNEI. V lost 8 bases and J 1 base, leaving 11 bases between the germline ends. This CDR3 is built from 13 residues. The sample comes from a study of cytomegalovirus exposure and HLA in healthy donors. The chain links TRBV2 to TRBJ1-1; D is unclear. Sequenced sample: PBMCs. The TCR sequence derives from a woman in her twenties or thirties in good health and CMV-seronegative. As DNA, the CDR3 is TGTGCCAGCCGGTCAGGTCCGAACACTGAAGCTTTCTTT. As protein: CASRSGPNTEAFF.